This TCR beta chain was obtained from a study of T cells in Graves' hyperthyroidism and ophthalmopathy. Per the germline V gene, CDR1 is DFQATT and CDR2 is SNEGSKA (reference sequence). V was pared by 6 bases and J by 5 bases, with 8 bases of the junction left unmatched. This CDR3 comprises 14 residues. Amplified TCR beta CDR3 regions came from RNA transcripts. Using the HTBI primer set, a first-round RT-PCR was run on the TCR CDR3. TCRdb analysed the multiplex PCR reads with MiXCR anew, one entry per CDR3 protein. This table holds 460,000 or so distinct CDR3 sequences, about an eighth found once. The receptor was derived from a woman under 30 with Graves' hyperthyroidism. Sequenced sample: blood. V gene TRBV20-1 combines with J gene TRBJ2-1, with TRBD1 matching 9 bases. The CDR3: CSALGTGQNNEQFF. CDR3 nucleotides: TGCAGTGCCCTCGGGACAGGGCAAAACAATGAGCAGTTCTTC.